The 26 T cell receptor beta chains below were found in one sample sequenced in a study of memory CD4+ T cells and cytomegalovirus serostatus. The sort gate was single viable CD3+CD4+CD8-CD45RO+ cells for memory CD4+ T cells. Profiled with immunoSEQ multiplex PCR; TCRdb holds only in-frame clones, not every one. The repertoire holds more than 55,000 clones, with roughly 80% as singletons. Sequencing was done on a sample of memory CD4+ T cells from blood. Source of these receptors: an adult in good health and CMV-seronegative.

The chain uses TRBV5-1 and TRBJ1-2; possibly TRBD1 for D (6 bases). Per germline, CDR1 SGHRS and CDR2 YFSETQ. This CDR3 has 15 residues. V gave up 5 bases and J gave up 4 bases, with 18 bases separating them. CDR3 residues: CASRATGAETYGYTF. The CDR3 nucleotides are TGCGCCAGCAGAGCGACAGGCGCGGAAACCTATGGCTACACCTTC.

The chain joins TRBV10-3 to TRBJ2-5, with D perhaps TRBD1 (6 bases). Trimming took off 9 bases at V and 5 bases at J, with 16 bases between the two ends. There are 13 residues in the CDR3. Looked up from germline, CDR1 is ENHRY and CDR2 is SYGVKD. The CDR3 protein is CAIKTGPGETQYF. The CDR3 region has the DNA TGTGCCATAAAGACAGGTCCGGGGGAGACCCAGTACTTC.

The CDR3 nucleotides are TGCGCCAGCAGCCAAGACCGTTACCAGGCCTCTTACTCAACTAATGAAAAACTGTTTTTT. Translated: CASSQDRYQASYSTNEKLFF. The chain joins TRBV4-1 to TRBJ1-4, with D unresolved. Germline V gene data show CDR1 as MGHRA and CDR2 as YSYEKL. The CDR3 is made up of 20 amino acids. With 0 bases removed from V and 0 bases from J, the gap between germline ends came to 20 bases.

CDR3 in amino acids: CASSRLGAGASGANVLTF. The CDR3 DNA sequence: TGTGCCAGCAGCCGATTAGGGGCAGGGGCGTCTGGGGCCAACGTCCTGACTTTC. The chain joins TRBV9 to TRBJ2-6; TRBD1 might be the D (6 bases). Trimming took 4 bases from V and 1 from J, leaving 18 bases between them. The CDR3 runs 18 residues. In germline, CDR1 is SGDLS, CDR2 YYNGEE.

The genes are TRBV30 and TRBJ2-7; the match to TRBD2 covers 9 bases. Per germline, CDR1 GTSNPN and CDR2 SVGIG (reference sequence). Unmatched junction bases numbered 9, after V lost 3 bases and J lost 3 bases. This CDR3 is built from 15 residues. The CDR3 DNA sequence: TGTGCCTGGAGCCCACTAGCGGGCGCTCACTACGAGCAGTACTTC. Translating it yields CAWSPLAGAHYEQYF.

This chain connects TRBV28 to TRBJ2-7, with 7 bases identical to TRBD1. J was trimmed by 2 bases and V by 7 bases; bases with no gene match: 11. The CDR3 sequence is 15 residues long. Germline loops: CDR1 MDHEN, CDR2 SYDVKM. The CDR3 is CASIQGRQGTYEQYF. CDR3 coding DNA: TGTGCCAGCATTCAAGGGAGACAGGGAACCTACGAGCAGTACTTC.

The chain uses TRBV4-1 and TRBJ2-1; TRBD1 might be the D (6 bases). Per the germline V gene, CDR1 is MGHRA and CDR2 is YSYEKL. The ends were cut back, 1 base at V and 0 bases at J, with 13 bases in the middle. This CDR3 has 17 amino acids. CDR3 nucleotide sequence: TGCGCCAGCAGCCAAGGGGGGCTACCCGGCTCCTACAATGAGCAGTTCTTC. It yields the protein CASSQGGLPGSYNEQFF.

The CDR3 reads CASRTGIPTHEQFF. The CDR3 coding sequence is TGCGCCAGCAGGACAGGGATCCCCACACATGAGCAGTTCTTC. The gene calls are TRBV10-2 and TRBJ2-1, with TRBD1 matching over 7 bases. Germline V lookup: CDR1 WSHSY, CDR2 SAAADI. The CDR3 extends over 14 amino acids. Trimming cost V 6 bases and J 8 bases; bases outside gene matches: 10.

The V call is TRBV7-3, the J call TRBJ2-1; D is ambiguous. Germline V gene data show CDR1 as SGHTA and CDR2 as FQGTGA. The ends were cut back, 3 bases at V and 6 bases at J, with 9 bases in the middle. CDR3 size: 13 residues. The CDR3 bases are TGTGCCAGCAGCTTTCCCCCGGGCAATGAGCAGTTCTTC. This translates into CASSFPPGNEQFF.

This chain joins TRBV28 and TRBJ2-5; no clear D gene. Trimming removed 5 bases at V and 3 bases at J, with 7 bases between. This CDR3 region has 12 residues. Germline CDR1 reads MDHEN; CDR2 reads SYDVKM. The CDR3 DNA sequence: TGTGCCAGCAGTGTTAGGGAAGAGACCCAGTACTTC. Its protein is CASSVREETQYF. Together with reference TRBV28 and TRBJ2-5, the CDR3 gives the full variable domain: DVKVTQSSRYLVKRTGEKVFLECVQDMDHENMFWYRQDPGLGLRLIYFSYDVKMKEKGDIPEGYSVSREKKERFSLILESASTNQTSMYLCASSVREETQYFGPGTRLLVL.

The chain recombines TRBV2 with TRBJ1-5; D gene uncertain. Germline lookup yields CDR1 SNHLY and CDR2 FYNNEI. This CDR3 is 13 amino acids long. V gave up 7 bases and J gave up 0 bases, with 7 bases separating them. Here the CDR3 reads CASKENSNQPQHF. DNA of the CDR3: TGTGCCAGCAAGGAGAATAGCAATCAGCCCCAGCATTTT.

DNA for the CDR3: TGTGCCAGCAGTTTGGGAGATACGCAGTATTTT. Protein product: CASSLGDTQYF. The chain links TRBV27 to TRBJ2-3, with D unresolved. V was trimmed by 3 bases and J by 5 bases, leaving 3 bases between them. Germline lookup yields CDR1 MNHEY and CDR2 SMNVEV (reference sequence). The CDR3 totals 11 residues.

The chain recombines TRBV5-6 with TRBJ2-1, with 8 nucleotides matching TRBD1. In germline, CDR1 is SGHDT, CDR2 YYEEEE. This CDR3 is built from 15 residues. Germline trimming cut 0 bases from V and 4 bases from J; bases unmatched to any gene: 3. In nucleotides, the CDR3 is TGTGCCAGCAGCTTGGTGGGACAGGCTTACAATGAGCAGTTCTTC. This gives the protein CASSLVGQAYNEQFF.

This clone showed up just a few times. CDR3 region: CASSKMPEAAGYTF. In DNA, the CDR3 is TGTGCCAGCAGTAAAATGCCAGAGGCGGCTGGCTACACCTTC. The chain recombines TRBV28 with TRBJ1-2; D is ambiguous. The CDR3 has 14 amino acids. Germline assignment: CDR1 MDHEN and CDR2 SYDVKM. V lost 5 bases and J lost 7, with 17 bases in between.

Here the CDR3 reads CASRQTDTGELFF. The DNA of the CDR3 is TGTGCCAGCAGGCAGACAGACACCGGGGAGCTGTTTTTT. J is TRBJ2-2 and V is TRBV11-2, with a weak D call TRBD1 (5 bases). The CDR3 covers 13 residues. Germline lookup yields CDR1 SGHAT and CDR2 FQNNGV. Trimming took off 6 bases at V and 3 bases at J, with 8 bases between the two ends.

V and J are TRBV5-4 and TRBJ2-1; possible D gene TRBD2, 5 bases. Germline values: CDR1 SGHNT, CDR2 YYREEE (reference sequence). CDR3 size: 15 residues. V dropped 1 base and J dropped 2 bases, with 10 bases sitting between them. CDR3 in DNA: TGTGCCAGCAGCTTGAAGCGGACGACCTACAATGAGCAGTTCTTC. This translates into CASSLKRTTYNEQFF.

CDR3 protein: CASSLQPGQGLNTEAFF. CDR3 nucleotides: TGTGCCAGCTCACTGCAGCCGGGACAGGGTTTGAACACTGAAGCTTTCTTT. V and J are TRBV18 and TRBJ1-1; 9 nucleotides align to TRBD1. The CDR3 length is 17 residues. With 4 bases clipped from V and 0 bases from J, the junction kept 9 bases outside the gene matches. CDR1 is KGHSH and CDR2 is LQKENI in the germline V gene. The variable domain in full, completed from reference TRBV18 and TRBJ1-1, reads NAGVMQNPRHLVRRRGQEARLRCSPMKGHSHVYWYRQLPEEGLKFMVYLQKENIIDESGMPKERFSAEFPKEGPSILRIQQVVRGDSAAYFCASSLQPGQGLNTEAFFGQGTRLTVV.

J is TRBJ2-7 and V is TRBV27, with 7 bases matching TRBD1. Germline CDR1 MNHEY, CDR2 SMNVEV (reference sequence). After removal of 0 bases from V and 2 bases from J, the junction contained 4 bases not matched to a gene. The CDR3 runs to 15 residues. CDR3: CASSLSQGVPYEQYF. In nucleotides, the CDR3 is TGTGCCAGCAGTTTATCTCAGGGGGTCCCCTACGAGCAGTACTTC.

This clone appeared a few times. This sequence joins TRBV6-5 and TRBJ1-2; D call uncertain. This CDR3 is built from 13 residues. Trimming shortened V by 2 bases and J by 6 bases, and 10 bases separated the two germline ends. The V gene's germline CDR1 is MNHEY and CDR2 SVGAGI. CDR3 nucleotide sequence: TGTGCCAGCAGTTACCGGAGGGAGAATGGCTACACCTTC. Amino acid sequence: CASSYRRENGYTF.

This clone was seen only a few times. The CDR3 region is CASSEEAIGAFF. DNA of the CDR3: TGTGCCAGCAGTGAAGAGGCCATCGGGGCTTTCTTT. J is TRBJ1-1 and V is TRBV2; unclear D gene. Trimming took 1 base from V and 11 from J, leaving 11 bases between them. This CDR3 spans 12 amino acids. The germline V gene has CDR1 SNHLY and CDR2 FYNNEI.

This chain uses TRBV29-1 with TRBJ2-7; 10 nucleotides match TRBD2. CDR1 and CDR2 (germline): SQVTM, ANQGSEA. The CDR3 runs 13 residues. The junction had 0 bases not matched to a gene; V was cut back by 4 bases and J by 0 bases. The CDR3 DNA follows: TGCAGCGTTGGGACTAGCGGCTCCTACGAGCAGTACTTC. Amino acids: CSVGTSGSYEQYF.

On this clone itself: Lacking the conserved final phenylalanine or tryptophan, this CDR3 likely reflects a read error. The V and J genes are TRBV6-6 and TRBJ1-5, with TRBD1 matching over 10 bases. Germline V CDR1 and CDR2: MNHNY, SVGAGI (reference sequence). This CDR3 spans 14 amino acids. The CDR3 here is CASTHGTGVQPQHL. The CDR3 coding sequence is TGCGCCAGCACCCATGGGACAGGGGTGCAGCCCCAGCATCTT.

The CDR3 here is CASSERQYSYEQYF. CDR3 sequence (DNA): TGTGCCAGCAGTGAACGTCAGTACTCCTACGAGCAGTACTTC. The chain has TRBV2 and TRBJ2-7; D not resolved. Germline V gene lookup returns CDR1 SNHLY and CDR2 FYNNEI. The V gene lost 2 bases and the J gene lost 0 bases, with 8 bases spanning the gap. The CDR3 is 14 residues long.

The chain carries TRBV6-1 and TRBJ2-1, with D unclear. V lost 3 bases and J 3 bases, leaving 15 bases between the germline ends. From germline, CDR1 is MNHNS and CDR2 SASEGT. This CDR3 is 16 amino acids long. CDR3 in DNA: TGTGCCAGCAGTGAGGGGATTGCTAGAGACTACAATGAGCAGTTCTTC. Protein sequence: CASSEGIARDYNEQFF.

The gene calls are TRBV27 and TRBJ2-5; D is unclear. V lost 3 bases to trimming and J lost 2 bases, with 13 bases between them. The CDR3 is made up of 15 amino acids. CDR1 is MNHEY, CDR2 SMNVEV, per germline (reference sequence). CDR3 region: CASSFTLGKQETQYF. As DNA, the CDR3 is TGTGCCAGCAGTTTTACCTTGGGGAAGCAAGAGACCCAGTACTTC.

The V gene is TRBV30, the J gene TRBJ2-1, with D possibly being TRBD1 or TRBD2 (5 bases each). Germline V gives CDR1 GTSNPN, CDR2 SVGIG (reference sequence). V shed 4 bases and J shed 6 bases, with 16 bases lying between them. This CDR3 region has 14 residues. The CDR3 sequence: CAWTGWAQGNEQFF. In DNA, the CDR3 is TGTGCCTGGACGGGATGGGCCCAGGGCAATGAGCAGTTCTTC. The full variable domain, rest sourced from reference TRBV30 and TRBJ2-1, is SQTIHQWPATLVQPVGSPLSLECTVEGTSNPNLYWYRQAAGRGLQLLFYSVGIGQISSEVPQNLSASRPQDRQFILSSKKLLLSDSGFYLCAWTGWAQGNEQFFGPGTRLTVL.